The rows below give T cell receptor beta chains drawn from one sample of a study of blood T cell repertoires in COVID-19. The assay was immunoSEQ multiplex PCR, and TCRdb's table has in-frame clones only and misses some. The sample includes hundreds of thousands of clones, 80% to 90% seen only once; the top ten take about 6%. The sample comprised peripheral blood. The receptors stem from a woman between 45 and 65 years old with COVID-19, enrolled during active disease. The CDR3 runs from the conserved cysteine through the conserved F or W. D genes are given only for firm matches. Size values are once, few and many counts, or a class for expanded clones, and some rows have none.

J gene	clone size	V gene	D gene	CDR3 DNA	CDR3 protein
TRBJ1-2	-	TRBV12-3/TRBV12-4	-	TGTGCCAGCAGAAAACGGGGTTTTCATGGCTACACCTTC	CASRKRGFHGYTF
TRBJ2-5	-	TRBV12-5	-	TGTGCTAGTGGTTTGGGTAGCGGTTTAGAGGAGACCCAGTACTTC	CASGLGSGLEETQYF
TRBJ2-1	-	TRBV7-2	TRBD2	TGTGCCAGCAGCTTAGAAGGGACTATACCTACCAATGAGCAGTTCTTC	CASSLEGTIPTNEQFF
TRBJ1-3	-	TRBV19	-	TGTGCCAGTAGTTTGAACAGGGTGGGTGGAAACACCATATATTTT	CASSLNRVGGNTIYF
TRBJ1-1	-	TRBV29-1	-	TGCAGCGTTGAGTCCCCGAGATCGGTTGGCACTGAAGCTTTCTTT	CSVESPRSVGTEAFF
TRBJ2-7	-	TRBV19	TRBD1	TGTGCCAGTAGTACGATGACAGGGTTTAACTACGAGCAGTACTTC	CASSTMTGFNYEQYF
TRBJ2-7	once	TRBV5-1	TRBD2	TGCGCCAGCAGTTCCAATCCGGGACTAGTTGGCGAGCAGTACTTC	CASSSNPGLVGEQYF
TRBJ2-2	-	TRBV30	-	TGTGCCTGGGCTCGGGGTTACACCGGGGAGCTGTTTTTT	CAWARGYTGELFF
TRBJ2-7	-	TRBV3-1/TRBV3-2	-	TGTGCCAGCAGCCCCTCGGGGGGCTTCTTTTACGAGCAGTACTTC	CASSPSGGFFYEQYF
TRBJ2-7	-	TRBV1	-	TGCACCAGCAGCCCGCGGGGACAGGCCTACGAGCAGTACTTC	CTSSPRGQAYEQYF
TRBJ1-2	-	TRBV5-4	-	TGTGCCAGCAGCTTGCCCGGAGGGACCGTTTATGGCTACACCTTC	CASSLPGGTVYGYTF
TRBJ2-5	-	TRBV18	TRBD2	TGTGCCAGCTCACCGGGACTAGCGGGAGGGCCGGAGACCCAGTACTTC	CASSPGLAGGPETQYF
TRBJ1-4	-	TRBV5-4	-	TGTGCCAGCAGCTCGGCGACAGGAGCTAATGAAAAACTGTTTTTT	CASSSATGANEKLFF
TRBJ2-1	once	TRBV7-9	TRBD2	TGTGCCAGCAGCTTGGACATAGCGGGAGGCTATAGTGAGCAGTTCTTC	CASSLDIAGGYSEQFF
TRBJ2-3	-	TRBV2	TRBD2	TGTGCCAGGGGGGGGAGCGGAGGAGATACGCAGTATTTT	CARGGSGGDTQYF
TRBJ2-2	-	TRBV6-4	-	TGTGCCAGCAGAACCGGGACTAACACCGGGGAGCTGTTTTTT	CASRTGTNTGELFF
TRBJ2-3	-	TRBV30	TRBD1	TGTGCCTGGAGTCATGGACAGGCGGGTAATACGCAGTATTTT	CAWSHGQAGNTQYF
TRBJ2-2	-	TRBV28	TRBD2	TGTGCCAGCAGTTTCTTTCCGGGGAAAACTAGCGGGAGAACAACGAACACCGGGGAGCTGTTTTTT	CASSFFPGKTSGRTTNTGELFF
TRBJ2-7	-	TRBV24-1	TRBD2	TGTGCCACCAGTGATTTGGTATTTGATAGCGGGAGCTACGAGCAGTACTTC	CATSDLVFDSGSYEQYF
TRBJ1-1	few	TRBV19	-	TGTGCGGCCAGGCAGGGAGGCACTGAAGCTTTCTTT	CAARQGGTEAFF
TRBJ2-1	-	TRBV27	-	TGTGCCAGCAGCCCACAGAACAATGAGCAGTTCTTC	CASSPQNNEQFF
TRBJ1-3	-	TRBV5-1	-	TGCGCCAGCAGCTTGGGGACAGCGGGAAACACCATATATTTT	CASSLGTAGNTIYF
TRBJ2-7	-	TRBV27	-	TGTGCCAGCAGGGGGCAGGGCGGTGGTGGTAACTCCTACGAGCAGTACTTC	CASRGQGGGGNSYEQYF
TRBJ1-6	-	TRBV7-9	-	TGTGCCAGCAGCTCGGGGGGTGAAGGTTCTTCACCCCTCCACTTT	CASSSGGEGSSPLHF
TRBJ2-2	-	TRBV6-2/TRBV6-3	TRBD2	TGTGCCAGCAGTTCGGCTAGCGGGAGGGTCACCGGGGAGCTGTTTTTT	CASSSASGRVTGELFF
TRBJ2-1	-	TRBV6-4	TRBD2	TGTGCCAGCAGTGGCGGGACTAGCGGGAGGGCCTGGAATGAGCAGTTCTTC	CASSGGTSGRAWNEQFF
TRBJ2-5	few	TRBV4-2	TRBD2	TGTGCCAGCAGCGTCAGACTAGCGGGGAATCAAGAGACCCAGTACTTC	CASSVRLAGNQETQYF
TRBJ2-1	-	TRBV7-2	TRBD2	TGTGCCAGCAGCCCACGACTAGCGGGAGTGCCCAATGAGCAGTTCTTC	CASSPRLAGVPNEQFF
TRBJ2-1	-	TRBV7-8	TRBD2	TGTGCCAGCAGCCGAGCGGCCTCTAGCGGGAGGGGAGATGAGCAGTTCTTC	CASSRAASSGRGDEQFF
TRBJ1-6	-	TRBV18	TRBD1	TGTGCCAGCTCACCATACTCCAGGGGGCGCGATTCACCCCTCCACTTT	CASSPYSRGRDSPLHF
TRBJ1-1	-	TRBV27	-	TGTGCCAGCAGTTTCCGATACAGTTACACTGAAGCTTTCTTT	CASSFRYSYTEAFF
TRBJ2-2	-	TRBV3-1/TRBV3-2	-	TGTGCCAGCAGCCAAGATCCAGGCCCGAACACCGGGGAGCTGTTTTTT	CASSQDPGPNTGELFF
TRBJ1-6	-	TRBV2	TRBD1	TGTGCCAGCAGTCGTCCCGGGACAGGGGTAGGGTCCTATAATTCACCCCTCCACTTT	CASSRPGTGVGSYNSPLHF